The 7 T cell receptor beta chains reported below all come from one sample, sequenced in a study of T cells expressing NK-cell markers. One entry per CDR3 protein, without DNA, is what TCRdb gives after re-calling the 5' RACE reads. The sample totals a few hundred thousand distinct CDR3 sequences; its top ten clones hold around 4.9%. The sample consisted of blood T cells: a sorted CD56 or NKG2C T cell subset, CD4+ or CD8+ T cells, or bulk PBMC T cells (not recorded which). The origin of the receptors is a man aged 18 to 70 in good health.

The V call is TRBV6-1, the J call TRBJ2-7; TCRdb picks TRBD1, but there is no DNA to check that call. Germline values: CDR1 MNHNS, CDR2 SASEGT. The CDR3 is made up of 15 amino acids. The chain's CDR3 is CASRWDRAVTYEQYF.

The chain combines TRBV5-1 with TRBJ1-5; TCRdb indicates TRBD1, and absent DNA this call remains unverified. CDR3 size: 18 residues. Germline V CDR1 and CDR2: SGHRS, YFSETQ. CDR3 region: CASSRTDRDRDSNQPQHF.

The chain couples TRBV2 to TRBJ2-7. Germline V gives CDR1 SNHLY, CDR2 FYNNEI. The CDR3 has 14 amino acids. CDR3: CASTGGQGSYEQYF.

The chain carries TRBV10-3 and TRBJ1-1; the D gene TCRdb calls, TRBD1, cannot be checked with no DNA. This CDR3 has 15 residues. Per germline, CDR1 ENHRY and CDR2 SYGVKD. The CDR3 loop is CAIRGNRGSTTEAFF.

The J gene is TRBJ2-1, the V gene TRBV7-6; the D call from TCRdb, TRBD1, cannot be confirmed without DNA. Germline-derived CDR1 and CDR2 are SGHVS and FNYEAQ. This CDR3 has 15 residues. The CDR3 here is CASSLEGAPYNEQFF.

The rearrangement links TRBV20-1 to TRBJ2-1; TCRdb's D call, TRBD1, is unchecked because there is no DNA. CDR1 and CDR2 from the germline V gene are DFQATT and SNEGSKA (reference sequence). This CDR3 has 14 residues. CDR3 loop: CSASKGGIYNEQFF.

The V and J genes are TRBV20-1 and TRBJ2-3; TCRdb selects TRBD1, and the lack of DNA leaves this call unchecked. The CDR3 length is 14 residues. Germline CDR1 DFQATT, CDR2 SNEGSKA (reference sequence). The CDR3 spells CSARGVLGADTQYF.